This entry lists 3 T cell receptor beta chains sequenced from one sample in a study of blood T cell repertoires in COVID-19. Some clones are missing from TCRdb's copy, which holds only in-frame ones; the method was immunoSEQ multiplex PCR. This sample has tens of thousands of clones, with 65% to 85% found just once. Sequenced input: peripheral blood. These receptors were collected from a human donor in a cohort sampled during active COVID-19.

The J gene is TRBJ1-4, the V gene TRBV28; D is undetermined. Looked up from germline, CDR1 is MDHEN and CDR2 is SYDVKM. This CDR3 spans 16 amino acids. The germline V and J ends were trimmed by 3 bases and 3 bases, with 14 bases remaining between them. The CDR3 region is CASSFLRLAPNEKLFF. The DNA for the CDR3 is TGTGCCAGCAGTTTCCTCCGACTGGCCCCTAATGAAAAACTGTTTTTT. The full variable domain, in which reference TRBV28 and TRBJ1-4 provide the parts outside the CDR3, is DVKVTQSSRYLVKRTGEKVFLECVQDMDHENMFWYRQDPGLGLRLIYFSYDVKMKEKGDIPEGYSVSREKKERFSLILESASTNQTSMYLCASSFLRLAPNEKLFFGSGTQLSVL.

The chain carries TRBV29-1 and TRBJ1-2; maybe TRBD1 (5 bases). CDR3 length: 11 residues. V was trimmed by 5 bases and J by 6 bases, leaving 10 bases between them. Germline CDR1 and CDR2: SQVTM and ANQGSEA. CDR3 protein: CSVWSGDGYTF. In DNA form, the CDR3 reads TGCAGCGTTTGGTCGGGGGATGGCTACACCTTC.

This chain joins TRBV12-3 or TRBV12-4 and TRBJ1-2, with D tentatively TRBD1 (6 bases). Trimming removed 8 bases from V and 9 bases from J, with 19 bases in between. This CDR3 has 13 residues. CDR3 DNA sequence: TGTGCCAGCGGGTCGGGAGGGGGGACAAGCTACACCTTC. Its protein is CASGSGGGTSYTF.